This entry describes one T cell receptor beta chain. Its antigen target is currently unknown. For every CD8+ T cell subset, 250,000 to 300,000 cells were flow-sorted straight into RLT lysis buffer, and each subset was sorted in triplicate. To keep memory contaminants out, a stringent definition of naive CD8+ T cells was applied: CD45RO-CCR7+CD27+CD95-. Peripheral blood mononuclear cells were isolated from buffy coats using standard density gradient centrifugation. Naive CXCR3-negative and CXCR3-positive CD8+ T cells were flow-sorted on a FACSAria III. Total RNA was extracted from sorted cells with an RNeasy Mini Kit. The sample originates from a study of CXCR3-negative and CXCR3-positive naive CD8 T cells (dated by TCRdb to about 2019). With respect to the entire study: In total, approximately 130 million TRB reads were obtained, or roughly 1.5 +/- 0.3 million reads per library. The diversity and physicochemical repertoire analyses included 11 donors pooled from two independent experiments. The TRBV-TRBJ cluster analysis covered naive subsets from 5 or 6 donors and memory cells from 3 donors. What the research found in general, with its limitations: Repertoire diversity was comparably high in both naive subsets but much lower in memory CD8+ T cells. Freshly isolated PBMCs were used for most assays because CXCR3 expression went down partially after cryopreservation. TRB CDR3s from CXCR3-positive naive cells showed higher hydrophobicity (lower Kidera factor 4), lower energy, and higher strength and volume indices than CXCR3-negative naive cells. Because surface CD5, which has been linked to self-reactivity in mice, was comparable between naive subsets, TCR interaction strength was also inferred from TRB CDR3 physicochemical properties. Naive CXCR3-negative and CXCR3-positive cells from the same donor showed similar TRBV-TRBJ usage, whereas memory cells showed distinct patterns.

The instrument was a NextSeq 550. The Human TCR Profiling Kit (MiLaboratory) was used to prepare UMI-labeled 5' RACE TRB cDNA libraries. cDNA synthesis used the entire amount of extracted RNA, and PCR amplification then used the entire amount of cDNA produced. Libraries were prepared in parallel with an identical number of PCR cycles. From the authors' description of their analysis: About 53,000 +/- 9,400 unique UMI-labeled TRB cDNA molecules per library were extracted with MIGEC and MiXCR, with at least two reads per UMI required. An average of roughly 40,000 +/- 10,000 functional in-frame TRB CDR3 nucleotide clonotypes without stop codons was found per library. After each sample was downsampled to 5000 UMI-labeled TRB molecules, VDJtools was used to calculate diversity metrics such as normalized Shannon-Wiener and Chao1. For the central five CDR3 residues, VDJtools calculated physicochemical properties weighted by clonotype size, namely interaction energy, strength, volume and Kidera factor 4. After TCRdb reprocessed the reads, each CDR3 protein sequence was kept as one row, without DNA. The V and J calls reflect TCRdb's pipeline rather than the authors' work. The sample's own table lists roughly 60,000 distinct CDR3 sequences. About 0.84% of the sample is taken by the ten largest.

CDR1 and CDR2 were assigned from the germline V gene as SGHRS and YFSETQ. The CDR3, cysteine through phenylalanine, is 14 amino acids long. DNA for this receptor is not on file. The chain is encoded by TRBV5-1 joined to TRBJ2-1; TCRdb proposes TRBD1, but this gene call is untestable without DNA. Sample: naive CXCR3+ CD8+ T cells from blood. The sample's cell subset or site label, in plain terms: CD45RO-CCR7+CD27+CD95- naive CD8+ T cells expressing CXCR3 (TNR3+). The receptor was isolated from a human donor in good health. Some clones in this sample may be carry-over from other donors' samples. The CDR3 is CASSLVRGSGEQFF.